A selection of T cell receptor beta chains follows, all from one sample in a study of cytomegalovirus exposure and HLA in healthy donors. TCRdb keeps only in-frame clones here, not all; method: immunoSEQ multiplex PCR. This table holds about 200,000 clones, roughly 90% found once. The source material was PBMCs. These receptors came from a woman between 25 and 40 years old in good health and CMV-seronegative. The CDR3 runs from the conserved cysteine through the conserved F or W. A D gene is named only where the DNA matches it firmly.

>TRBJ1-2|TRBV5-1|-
CASSLSVGEFRGYTF
TGCGCCAGCAGCTTGTCGGTCGGGGAATTCCGTGGCTACACCTTC
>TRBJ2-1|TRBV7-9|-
CASSGTGNRFNEQFF
TGTGCCAGCAGCGGTACAGGTAATAGATTCAATGAGCAGTTCTTC
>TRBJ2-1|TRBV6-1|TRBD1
CASSGTGYNEQFF
TGTGCCAGCAGTGGGACAGGCTACAATGAGCAGTTCTTC
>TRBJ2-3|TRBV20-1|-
CSAPLADTQYF
TGCAGTGCACCACTAGCTGATACGCAGTATTTT
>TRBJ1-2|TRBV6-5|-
CASSYSRDSKPLF
TGTGCCAGCAGTTATTCTAGGGACTCGAAGCCACTCTTC
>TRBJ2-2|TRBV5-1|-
CASSLGGRSTGELFF
TGCGCCAGCAGCTTGGGTGGGCGCAGCACCGGGGAGCTGTTTTTT
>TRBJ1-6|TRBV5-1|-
CASSFDSNSPLHF
TGCGCCAGCAGCTTCGACAGCAATTCACCCCTCCACTTT
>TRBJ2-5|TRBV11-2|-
CASSLVGQGLPYRTQYF
TGTGCCAGCAGCTTAGTTGGTCAGGGCCTCCCCTATCGGACCCAGTACTTC
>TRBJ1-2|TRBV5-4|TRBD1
CASSFRLGTGVGYTF
TGTGCCAGCAGCTTCCGACTCGGGACAGGGGTTGGCTACACCTTC
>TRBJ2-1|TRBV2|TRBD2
CASSFTSGRGGGEQFF
TGTGCCAGCAGCTTTACTAGCGGGAGGGGGGGCGGTGAGCAGTTCTTC
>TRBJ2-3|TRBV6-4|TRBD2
CASKISGSDTDTQYF
TGTGCCAGCAAAATTAGCGGGAGTGACACAGATACGCAGTATTTT